The 32 T cell receptor beta chains below all came from one sample that was sequenced in a study of cytomegalovirus exposure and HLA in healthy donors. Primers included in the PCR were 60 Vbeta and 13 Jbeta primers. Clones were read by immunoSEQ multiplex PCR, and TCRdb kept only the in-frame ones, dropping some. Among under 150,000 clones listed, about 66% were seen once. The sequenced material came from PBMCs. The receptors originated from a man aged 25 to 45 in good health and CMV-seropositive.

This chain uses TRBV4-2 with TRBJ2-5; D not resolved. The tail of the sequence fits TRBJ2-7 better, so the J call may be wrong. Germline V gene data show CDR1 as LGHNA and CDR2 as YNFKEQ. The CDR3 loop spans 15 amino acids. The CDR3 DNA sequence: TGTGCCAGCAGCCAAAACCCAGGAACTTCCTACGAGCAGTACTTC. This sequence encodes CASSQNPGTSYEQYF.

The chain carries TRBV29-1 and TRBJ2-5; no firm D call. The germline gives CDR1 SQVTM, CDR2 ANQGSEA. V was clipped by 2 bases and J by 0 bases, with 10 bases between them. This CDR3 is built from 14 residues. The CDR3 reads CSVEIRQNQETQYF. CDR3 coding DNA: TGCAGCGTTGAAATAAGACAAAACCAAGAGACCCAGTACTTC.

The chain joins TRBV28 to TRBJ2-7; 7 nucleotides agree with TRBD2. After removal of 10 bases from V and 5 bases from J, the junction contained 14 bases not matched to a gene. Germline V lookup: CDR1 MDHEN, CDR2 SYDVKM. The CDR3 consists of 14 residues. CDR3 sequence (DNA): TGTGCCACCAAGATTGGGGGGGGTGTCAACGAGCAGTACTTC. It yields the protein CATKIGGGVNEQYF.

This clone was observed once. The gene calls are TRBV9 and TRBJ2-7; 7 bases fit TRBD1. V dropped 4 bases and J dropped 1; count of bases not matched to a gene: 8. Looked up from germline, CDR1 is SGDLS and CDR2 is YYNGEE. The CDR3 is made up of 15 amino acids. CDR3 amino acids: CASSPRGQVSYEQYF. DNA of the CDR3: TGTGCCAGCAGCCCGAGAGGACAGGTTTCCTACGAGCAGTACTTC.

CDR3 in DNA: TGTGCCAGCAGGGTGCACGGGACTAGCGGGAGTGTCGATGAGCAGTTCTTC. Encoded protein: CASRVHGTSGSVDEQFF. This sequence joins TRBV2 and TRBJ2-1; TRBD2 agrees at 14 bases. Per the germline V gene, CDR1 is SNHLY and CDR2 is FYNNEI. V lost 6 bases, J lost 8 bases, and 12 bases stayed unmatched. The CDR3 has 17 amino acids.

The gene calls are TRBV10-3 and TRBJ1-5, with D unresolved. The ends were cut back, 5 bases at V and 0 bases at J, with 11 bases in the middle. The germline CDR1 and CDR2 sequences are ENHRY and SYGVKD. This CDR3 has 15 residues. CDR3 coding DNA: TGTGCCATCAGTCAGTTGGCTGGTAGCAATCAGCCCCAGCATTTT. This translates into CAISQLAGSNQPQHF.

This clone came up a few times. The chain carries TRBV9 and TRBJ2-1; 7 bases are shared with TRBD2. Germline V gene sequence: CDR1 SGDLS, CDR2 YYNGEE. This CDR3 region has 16 residues. J was trimmed by 1 base and V by 4 bases; bases with no gene match: 8. In nucleotides, the CDR3 is TGTGCCAGCAGCTTTGGACTAGTGGTGTCCTACAATGAGCAGTTCTTC. It translates to CASSFGLVVSYNEQFF.

This chain connects TRBV7-9 to TRBJ2-1; 9 nucleotides line up with TRBD2. Trimming took 5 bases from V and 6 from J; bases not matched to a gene: 8. This CDR3 is 15 amino acids long. Germline-derived CDR1 and CDR2 are SEHNR and FQNEAQ (reference sequence). The DNA for the CDR3 is TGTGCCAGCAGCCTACGGACTAGCGCGGGCAATGAGCAGTTCTTC. Protein: CASSLRTSAGNEQFF.

V usage is TRBV6-6 and J usage is TRBJ2-7; 11 positions agree with TRBD1. From germline, CDR1 is MNHNY and CDR2 SVGAGI (reference sequence). V gave up 4 bases and J gave up 2 bases; unmatched junction bases: 1. The CDR3 consists of 14 residues. The CDR3 coding sequence is TGTGCCAGCAGTTGGACAGGGGGCGCCTACGAGCAGTACTTC. This encodes CASSWTGGAYEQYF.

As concerns this clone: One end of the junction fails to match germline, which may point to a read error. The gene calls are TRBV2 and TRBJ2-5; weak D call: TRBD2 (5 bases). The length of the CDR3 is 14 residues. Germline V gives CDR1 SNHLY, CDR2 FYNNEI. CDR3 bases: TGTGCCAGCAGTAAAGGGAGTTGGGGAGAGGCCCAGTACTTC. Its translation is CASSKGSWGEAQYF.

This sequence joins TRBV28 and TRBJ1-1; possible D gene TRBD1, 5 bases. The V gene lost 4 bases and the J gene lost 0 bases, with 15 bases spanning the gap. The CDR3 sequence is 16 residues long. Germline loops: CDR1 MDHEN, CDR2 SYDVKM. The CDR3 DNA reads TGTGCCAGCAGTTGGCGGGGGGAATTGATGAACACTGAAGCTTTCTTT. The encoded protein is CASSWRGELMNTEAFF.

A few counts support this clone. J is TRBJ1-1 and V is TRBV4-2; TRBD1 is a possible D gene (5 bases). With 1 base removed from V and 0 bases from J, the gap between germline ends came to 9 bases. This CDR3 has 15 amino acids. Germline CDR1 is LGHNA and CDR2 is YNFKEQ. The CDR3 loop reads CASSQAAGMNTEAFF. For the CDR3, the DNA is TGTGCCAGCAGCCAAGCGGCAGGGATGAACACTGAAGCTTTCTTT.

This chain joins TRBV27 and TRBJ2-7; possibly TRBD2 for D (5 bases). From germline, CDR1 is MNHEY and CDR2 SMNVEV (reference sequence). This CDR3 contains 18 residues. V was pared by 0 bases and J by 2 bases, with 20 bases between. CDR3 sequence reads: CASSLSLSYPGLPYEQYF. Written as DNA, the CDR3 is TGTGCCAGCAGTTTATCCCTCTCCTACCCCGGACTCCCCTACGAGCAGTACTTC.

This chain joins TRBV6-1 and TRBJ2-2; a weak D match, TRBD1 (6 bases). The CDR3 extends over 14 amino acids. The V gene lost 2 bases and the J gene lost 7 bases, with 11 bases spanning the gap. CDR1 and CDR2 (germline): MNHNS, SASEGT. The CDR3 reads CASSEQGNGGELFF. DNA of the CDR3: TGTGCCAGCAGTGAACAGGGGAACGGCGGGGAGCTGTTTTTT.

This chain uses TRBV6-1 with TRBJ1-2; possible D gene TRBD1, 5 bases. V lost 3 bases and J lost 8, with 19 bases in between. Germline CDR1 reads MNHNS; CDR2 reads SASEGT. The CDR3 covers 15 residues. The CDR3: CASSERRQGLLGYTF. CDR3 in DNA: TGTGCCAGCAGTGAGCGTCGGCAGGGCCTTCTGGGCTACACCTTC.

This sequence joins TRBV6-6 and TRBJ2-7, with a possible D match to TRBD2 (5 bases). Between the trimmed V and J ends, which lost 7 bases and 5 bases, there was a span of 18 bases. Germline CDR1 reads MNHNY; CDR2 reads SVGAGI (reference sequence). This CDR3 has 14 residues. CDR3 region: CASTPRGILHEQYF. The CDR3 nucleotides are TGTGCCAGCACTCCACGGGGAATACTTCACGAGCAGTACTTC.

J is TRBJ1-4 and V is TRBV28, with 10 nucleotides matching TRBD1. After removal of 3 bases from V and 3 bases from J, the junction contained 4 bases not matched to a gene. Germline loops: CDR1 MDHEN, CDR2 SYDVKM. The CDR3 contains 16 residues. The CDR3 DNA follows: TGTGCCAGCAGTTTGACAGGGGGCGCGGCTAATGAAAAACTGTTTTTT. Protein: CASSLTGGAANEKLFF.

J is TRBJ2-1 and V is TRBV4-2; TRBD2 agrees at 11 bases. This CDR3 region has 15 residues. V was clipped by 4 bases and J by 4 bases; unmatched bases: 3. The germline V gene encodes CDR1 LGHNA and CDR2 YNFKEQ. The CDR3 protein is CASSPGLAVYNEQFF. The CDR3 nucleotides read TGTGCCAGCAGCCCGGGACTAGCGGTATACAATGAGCAGTTCTTC.

The chain recombines TRBV5-6 with TRBJ2-5; 8 bases agree with TRBD2. The CDR3 totals 13 residues. CDR1 is SGHDT and CDR2 is YYEEEE in the germline V gene. Trimming cost V 2 bases and J 5 bases; bases outside gene matches: 2. CDR3 nucleotides: TGTGCCAGCAGCTTCACGGGAGGGGAGACCCAGTACTTC. Translating it yields CASSFTGGETQYF. Combining the CDR3 with reference TRBV5-6 and TRBJ2-5 gives the whole variable domain DAGVTQSPTHLIKTRGQQVTLRCSPKSGHDTVSWYQQALGQGPQFIFQYYEEEERQRGNFPDRFSGHQFPNYSSELNVNALLLGDSALYLCASSFTGGETQYFGPGTRLLVL.

This sequence joins TRBV5-8 and TRBJ1-1; 10 bases map to TRBD1. Germline lookup yields CDR1 SGHTS and CDR2 YDEGEE. The CDR3 covers 16 residues. Trimming cost V 5 bases and J 6 bases; bases outside gene matches: 13. CDR3 sequence: CASSKWTGTGEAEAFF. As DNA, the CDR3 is TGTGCCAGCAGTAAGTGGACCGGGACAGGGGAGGCTGAAGCTTTCTTT.

The CDR3 nucleotides read TGTGCCAGCAGCCAAGTAGGACAGACCCTGGGTGGCTACACCTTC. The encoded protein is CASSQVGQTLGGYTF. The chain combines TRBV14 with TRBJ1-2; weak D call: TRBD1 (6 bases). The germline V gene encodes CDR1 SGHDN and CDR2 FVKESK. The V end lost 1 base, the J end lost 7 bases, and 16 bases lay between the germline ends. The CDR3 has 15 amino acids.

The gene calls are TRBV15 and TRBJ2-3; 13 bases align to TRBD2. This CDR3 has 20 residues. Germline V gene lookup returns CDR1 LNHNV and CDR2 YYDKDF (reference sequence). With V trimmed by 2 bases and J by 0 bases, 11 bases remained unmatched. In DNA, the CDR3 is TGTGCCACCAGCAGACCTAAGGGACTAGCGGGAACGGTTAGCACAGATACGCAGTATTTT. Protein sequence: CATSRPKGLAGTVSTDTQYF. Full variable domain (remainder filled in from reference TRBV15 and TRBJ2-3): DAMVIQNPRYQVTQFGKPVTLSCSQTLNHNVMYWYQQKSSQAPKLLFHYYDKDFNNEADTPDNFQSRRPNTSFCFLDIRSPGLGDTAMYLCATSRPKGLAGTVSTDTQYFGPGTRLTVL.

The V gene is TRBV27, the J gene TRBJ2-7; D is possibly TRBD1 (6 bases). Germline V gives CDR1 MNHEY, CDR2 SMNVEV (reference sequence). Deletions cut 2 bases from V and 13 bases from J, with 15 bases between. The CDR3 covers 12 residues. This CDR3 reads CASSLIQGRLYF. The CDR3 coding sequence is TGTGCCAGCAGTTTAATACAGGGAAGACTTTACTTC.

The CDR3 coding sequence is TGTGCCAGCAGTGAAACGGGGTATTACAATCAGCCCCAGCATTTT. Its translation: CASSETGYYNQPQHF. The chain couples TRBV6-1 to TRBJ1-5; no clear D gene. The germline V gene has CDR1 MNHNS and CDR2 SASEGT. V lost 2 bases and J lost 3, with 11 bases in between. The CDR3 has 15 amino acids.

The chain carries TRBV27 and TRBJ1-1; tentatively, D is TRBD1 (6 bases). V was clipped by 5 bases and J by 1 base, with 14 bases between them. The CDR3 is 15 residues long. Germline V gene lookup returns CDR1 MNHEY and CDR2 SMNVEV (reference sequence). This chain's CDR3 is CASSASGTQNTEAFF. As DNA, the CDR3 is TGTGCCAGCAGTGCCTCCGGGACACAGAACACTGAAGCTTTCTTT.

The rearrangement links TRBV9 to TRBJ2-1; 8 nucleotides agree with TRBD2. Trimming cost V 3 bases and J 1 base; bases outside gene matches: 3. Per germline, CDR1 SGDLS and CDR2 YYNGEE. The CDR3 is 15 residues long. The CDR3 protein is CASSAAGASYNEQFF. In DNA form, the CDR3 reads TGTGCCAGCAGCGCAGCGGGAGCATCCTACAATGAGCAGTTCTTC.

The chain combines TRBV2 with TRBJ1-5; D gene unclear. The CDR3 sequence is 12 residues long. Germline loops: CDR1 SNHLY, CDR2 FYNNEI. V was shortened by 5 bases and J by 6 bases, with 8 bases between the two germline ends. CDR3 in DNA: TGTGCCAGCAGTCGAGCCGCTCAGCCCCAGCATTTT. Translation: CASSRAAQPQHF. Drawing the rest from reference TRBV2 and TRBJ1-5, the complete variable domain is EPEVTQTPSHQVTQMGQEVILRCVPISNHLYFYWYRQILGQKVEFLVSFYNNEISEKSEIFDDQFSVERPDGSNFTLKIRSTKLEDSAMYFCASSRAAQPQHFGDGTRLSIL.

This clone was seen only a few times. Lacking the conserved final phenylalanine or tryptophan, this CDR3 likely reflects a read error. The chain is built from TRBV6-5 and TRBJ1-1, with D perhaps TRBD1 (6 bases). V shed 2 bases and J shed 0 bases, with 10 bases lying between them. This CDR3 is built from 15 residues. Germline assignment: CDR1 MNHEY and CDR2 SVGAGI. The CDR3 here is CASSYDRILNTEAFS. As DNA, the CDR3 is TGTGCCAGCAGTTACGACAGGATCCTGAACACTGAAGCTTTCTCT.

The chain links TRBV5-1 to TRBJ1-2, with 8 positions matching TRBD1. The CDR3 spans 14 residues. The J segment lost 4 bases and the V segment lost 0 bases, leaving 2 bases of the junction unmatched. Per the germline V gene, CDR1 is SGHRS and CDR2 is YFSETQ. CDR3 DNA: TGCGCCAGCAGCTTGGCAGGGGGCGTCTATGGCTACACCTTC. Translation: CASSLAGGVYGYTF.

The chain joins TRBV14 to TRBJ2-5; D is unresolved. V lost 1 base, J lost 4 bases, and 7 bases lay in between. CDR1 and CDR2 from the germline V gene are SGHDN and FVKESK. The CDR3 contains 13 residues. The CDR3: CASSQGGRETQYF. The DNA for the CDR3 is TGTGCCAGCAGCCAAGGAGGAAGAGAGACCCAGTACTTC.

This clone was seen only once. The J gene is TRBJ2-5, the V gene TRBV9, with TRBD2 matching 14 bases. Losses at the gene ends were 1 base for V and 2 bases for J; bases not matched to a gene: 7. This CDR3 spans 18 amino acids. The germline V gene has CDR1 SGDLS and CDR2 YYNGEE. The CDR3 DNA is TGTGCCAGCAGCGTACAAGGGACTAGCGGGAGCGGACAAGAGACCCAGTACTTC. Protein: CASSVQGTSGSGQETQYF.

The chain couples TRBV5-1 to TRBJ2-1, with 9 bases lining up with TRBD2. Germline V gene lookup returns CDR1 SGHRS and CDR2 YFSETQ. The trim removed 4 bases at V and 6 bases at J, leaving 5 bases unmatched. CDR3 length equals 14 residues. The CDR3 spells CASSPLAGSNEQFF. The CDR3 DNA reads TGCGCCAGCAGCCCTCTAGCGGGGAGCAATGAGCAGTTCTTC. The full variable domain, its missing parts supplied by reference TRBV5-1 and TRBJ2-1, is KAGVTQTPRYLIKTRGQQVTLSCSPISGHRSVSWYQQTPGQGLQFLFEYFSETQRNKGNFPGRFSGRQFSNSRSEMNVSTLELGDSALYLCASSPLAGSNEQFFGPGTRLTVL.